This T cell receptor beta chain is from a study of blood T cell repertoires in COVID-19. Study in general: Some COVID-19 samples were acute and others convalescent; all came from the United States, Italy and Spain. Nucleic acid was either cDNA or gDNA, and it came from T cells, B-cell-depleted T cells, or PBMCs.

Per the study methods: Reference gene primer amplification in the assay estimated nucleated cell counts. The data were produced by immunoSEQ multiplex PCR, yet TCRdb's version contains in-frame clones alone and is incomplete. V, J and clone size are those of that table, while D and trimming were read from the DNA. The data show 35,000 to 50,000 clones, with roughly nine tenths seen just once and around a sixth held by the top ten. Germline loops: CDR1 KGHDR, CDR2 SFDVKD. The CDR3 contains 16 residues. Trimming took 4 bases from V and 6 from J; bases not matched to a gene: 8. The V gene is TRBV24-1, the J gene TRBJ2-1, with 10 nucleotides matching TRBD1. Source material: peripheral blood. This receptor was identified in a man aged 70-80 years with active COVID-19. The DNA for the CDR3 is TGTGCCACCAGTGACCCCGTCGGGACAGGGGCCAATGAGCAGTTCTTC. Translated: CATSDPVGTGANEQFF.